These T cell receptor beta chains were read from a single sample in a study of CD8+ T cells in alopecia areata. Assay: immunoSEQ multiplex PCR; the TCRdb copy retains only in-frame clones and omits some. Here the sample spans around 100,000 clones, roughly 50% being singletons. This sample comprised CD8+ T cells sorted from blood, obtained at week 24, from a patient treated with tofacitinib. Receptors originate from a human donor with alopecia areata. Both conserved end residues are part of each CDR3. The order of the fields is V gene, clone size, CDR3 protein. The size of a clone is reported for some rows only, either as once, few or many, or as a class for expanded clones.

TRBV5-1	-	CASSLVPNYEQYF
TRBV23-1	-	CASSRPNRGFSSYNSPLHF
TRBV5-4	once	CAVPSGLSYNEQFF
TRBV13	-	CASSWGNQPQHF
TRBV11-2	-	CASSAGTGTYEQYF
TRBV18	-	CASSPRAGLHEQYF
TRBV29-1	-	CSVEMNTEAFF
TRBV2	once	CAIRDRSFATNEKLFF
TRBV19	once	CASSDLRGGRGNTEAFF
TRBV6-5	-	CASSYGGQGEDYEQFF
TRBV7-8	-	CASSLNVGLDEKLFF
TRBV7-2	-	CASSPEAGPGNTIYF
TRBV2	-	CASSATSGGTDTQYF
TRBV29-1	-	CSVEEAGYSSYEQYF
TRBV5-6	-	CASSLASGYEQYF
TRBV13	-	CASSLGPLPGEQYF
TRBV7-9	-	CASSPGRGAFF
TRBV11-1	-	CASSGEGPNTEAFF
TRBV30	-	CAWSWTGFQETQYF
TRBV2	-	CACDGVHRVAGETQYF
TRBV9	-	CASSAPAPIGAGGDNNTDTQYF